Below are 20 T cell receptor beta chains sequenced from a single sample in a study of metastatic and nonmetastatic thyroid tumors. All patients were treatment-naive before thyroid surgery. TCRdb redid the clone calls on the PCR reads using MiXCR. The sample contains about 10,000 clones, approximately 31% of which appear only once. Sequencing input: tumor tissue. These receptors all come from a female donor with papillary thyroid cancer or a benign thyroid nodule (not recorded which). Some clones in this sample may be carry-over from other donors' samples.

This chain links TRBV12-5 with TRBJ2-2, with 9 bases that match TRBD2. Germline V CDR1 and CDR2: LGHNT, FRNRAP. The CDR3 contains 17 residues. V dropped 2 bases and J dropped 3; count of bases not matched to a gene: 7. As DNA, the CDR3 is TGTGCTAGTGGTTTGATACGCGGGGGGGTGGACACCGGGGAGCTGTTTTTT. It specifies CASGLIRGGVDTGELFF.

This clone came up many times. This chain uses TRBV3-1 with TRBJ1-1; D is unclear. Germline CDR1 is LGHDT and CDR2 is YNNKEL (reference sequence). This CDR3 region has 15 residues. Trimming stripped 3 bases from V and 2 bases from J, with 13 bases between. CDR3 sequence: CASSHSPQTNTEAFF. The CDR3 nucleotides read TGTGCCAGCAGCCATTCCCCTCAGACCAACACTGAAGCTTTCTTT.

This clone appeared many times. The chain couples TRBV6-2 or TRBV6-3 to TRBJ2-5; no firm D call. The germline gives CDR1 MNHEY, CDR2 SVGEGT. The CDR3 contains 15 residues. Trimming took off 2 bases at V and 4 bases at J, with 14 bases between the two ends. The CDR3 sequence is CASSYGRGVIETQYF. The CDR3 DNA reads TGTGCCAGCAGTTACGGGCGAGGAGTAATAGAGACCCAGTACTTC.

By proportion, this clone is large. The chain recombines TRBV7-2 with TRBJ1-5; 7 bases are shared with TRBD1. From germline, CDR1 is SGHTA and CDR2 FQGNSA. V lost 3 bases, J lost 4 bases, and 6 bases stayed unmatched. The CDR3 runs to 15 residues. The CDR3 spells CASSFRQGPNQPQHF. The CDR3 region has the DNA TGTGCCAGCAGCTTCCGACAGGGACCTAATCAGCCCCAGCATTTT.

This clone was counted only a few times. The chain joins TRBV6-2 or TRBV6-3 to TRBJ2-5; maybe TRBD2 (5 bases). The germline gives CDR1 MNHEY, CDR2 SVGEGT. Trimming took off 10 bases at V and 3 bases at J, with 15 bases between the two ends. The CDR3 spans 13 residues. The CDR3 here is CATKITRKETQYF. CDR3 DNA sequence: TGTGCCACCAAAATTACTAGAAAAGAGACCCAGTACTTC.

This rearrangement joins TRBV20-1 to TRBJ1-5, with D unclear. Germline V CDR1 and CDR2: DFQATT, SNEGSKA (reference sequence). V dropped 2 bases and J dropped 5 bases, with 13 bases sitting between them. This CDR3 spans 14 amino acids. The CDR3 region has the DNA TGCAGTGCTAGAAGTAAGCAGAGCTATCAGCCCCAGCATTTT. This translates into CSARSKQSYQPQHF.

By its share, this clone is medium-sized. The genes are TRBV28 and TRBJ1-2, with TRBD1 matching over 7 bases. CDR1 and CDR2 from the germline V gene are MDHEN and SYDVKM. The CDR3 loop spans 14 amino acids. Trimming removed 3 bases from V and 8 bases from J; junction bases left unmatched: 9. The CDR3, as DNA: TGTGCCAGCAGTTTTCGGGGACAGACGACGGGCTACACCTTC. Protein: CASSFRGQTTGYTF.

This chain connects TRBV30 to TRBJ1-3; unclear D gene. V gave up 7 bases and J gave up 7 bases, with 11 bases separating them. The CDR3 totals 11 residues. Germline loops: CDR1 GTSNPN, CDR2 SVGIG (reference sequence). CDR3 DNA: TGTGCCTCGGAAGCGGGGAACACCATATATTTT. Translated: CASEAGNTIYF.

This clone is classed as medium-sized. The chain recombines TRBV4-3 with TRBJ2-7; D not certain. Germline lookup yields CDR1 LGHNA and CDR2 YSLEER. Trimming shortened V by 0 bases and J by 4 bases, and 7 bases separated the two germline ends. This CDR3 is 13 amino acids long. CDR3: CASSQETSYEQYF. The DNA of the CDR3 is TGCGCCAGCAGCCAAGAGACGTCTTACGAGCAGTACTTC.

In its sample, this clone ranks as medium-sized. The sample contains more than one DNA sequence encoding this CDR3. The chain joins TRBV5-1 to TRBJ2-6, with D unresolved. Germline CDR1 SGHRS, CDR2 YFSETQ. V was cut by 0 bases and J by 0 bases, with 10 bases left in between. The CDR3 is 17 amino acids. This CDR3 is CASSLGYGRSGANVLTF. CDR3 bases: TGCGCCAGCAGCTTGGGTTACGGGCGCTCTGGGGCCAACGTCCTGACTTTC.

The chain is built from TRBV6-2 or TRBV6-3 and TRBJ2-3; D is perhaps TRBD2 (6 bases). Germline V CDR1 and CDR2: MNHEY, SVGEGT. Trimming stripped 7 bases from V and 5 bases from J, with 16 bases between. The CDR3 totals 14 residues. DNA for the CDR3: TGTGCCAGCATCGCCGGGACTGCAGGAGATACGCAGTATTTT. Amino acids: CASIAGTAGDTQYF.

The chain joins TRBV24-1 to TRBJ2-3; 7 bases fit TRBD2. The CDR3 sequence is 14 residues long. Germline V gene data show CDR1 as KGHDR and CDR2 as SFDVKD. Unmatched junction bases numbered 9, after V lost 9 bases and J lost 4 bases. The CDR3, as DNA: TGTGCCACCGGGGAAGCGGGATTGTCAGATACGCAGTATTTT. This encodes CATGEAGLSDTQYF.

This rearrangement joins TRBV20-1 to TRBJ1-1; 7 bases are shared with TRBD1. V gave up 0 bases and J gave up 5 bases; unmatched junction bases: 12. This CDR3 is built from 16 residues. CDR1 and CDR2 (germline): DFQATT, SNEGSKA (reference sequence). Written as DNA, the CDR3 is TGCAGTGCTAGAGACCCAAGGGACAGCGAGGGAACTGAAGCTTTCTTT. This sequence encodes CSARDPRDSEGTEAFF.

This clone qualifies as medium-sized. The chain employs TRBV5-1 and TRBJ2-1, with D possibly TRBD2 on 6 matching bases. Deletions cut 3 bases from V and 0 bases from J, with 19 bases between. This CDR3 is 18 amino acids long. Germline-derived CDR1 and CDR2 are SGHRS and YFSETQ. The CDR3 DNA reads as TGCGCCAGCAGCTCTTACATTGGTGGGACTGGCTCCTACAATGAGCAGTTCTTC. This codes for CASSSYIGGTGSYNEQFF.

The chain uses TRBV13 and TRBJ1-3; no definite D call. V shed 4 bases and J shed 2 bases, with 9 bases lying between them. CDR1 and CDR2 from the germline V gene are PRHDT and FYEKMQ (reference sequence). The CDR3 contains 14 residues. The CDR3 loop is CASSSRKAGNTIYF. In DNA form, the CDR3 reads TGTGCCAGCAGCTCCCGGAAGGCTGGAAACACCATATATTTT.

This clone occurred a few times. This chain uses TRBV6-1 with TRBJ2-7; 8 bases map to TRBD1. Trimming cost V 2 bases and J 6 bases; bases outside gene matches: 6. Germline lookup yields CDR1 MNHNS and CDR2 SASEGT. There are 14 residues in the CDR3. DNA for the CDR3: TGTGCCAGCAGTGAACCGGGACAGGTCTCCGAGCAGTACTTC. Translating it yields CASSEPGQVSEQYF.

The sample holds many counts of this clone. The gene calls are TRBV18 and TRBJ2-1; D not resolved. CDR1 is KGHSH and CDR2 is LQKENI in the germline V gene. V was clipped by 1 base and J by 8 bases, with 15 bases between them. CDR3 length: 15 residues. The CDR3 region has the DNA TGTGCCAGCTCACCACTGCCTTACATGCCCTATGAGCAGTTCTTC. Translating it yields CASSPLPYMPYEQFF.

J is TRBJ2-7 and V is TRBV5-1, with 10 nucleotides matching TRBD2. This CDR3 contains 15 residues. The germline V gene encodes CDR1 SGHRS and CDR2 YFSETQ. The junction had 4 bases not matched to a gene; V was cut back by 0 bases and J by 4 bases. As DNA, the CDR3 is TGCGCCAGCAGCTTGGCCGGGGGACTAGCGTACGAGCAGTACTTC. It translates to CASSLAGGLAYEQYF.

The rearrangement joins TRBV11-2 to TRBJ2-7, with D possibly TRBD1 on 6 matching bases. From germline, CDR1 is SGHAT and CDR2 FQNNGV. This CDR3 spans 16 amino acids. Between the trimmed V and J ends, which lost 5 bases and 3 bases, there was a span of 20 bases. CDR3 DNA: TGTGCCAGCAGCCCGCGCCGGGACAAACTCGACTACGAGCAGTACTTC. It codes for CASSPRRDKLDYEQYF.

The rearrangement joins TRBV7-3 to TRBJ1-6; possibly TRBD1 for D (6 bases). The germline V gene has CDR1 SGHTA and CDR2 FQGTGA. Trimming left V 4 bases short and J 9 bases short, with 13 bases between. This CDR3 comprises 14 residues. The CDR3 is CASSSGQPGSPLHF. The CDR3 region has the DNA TGTGCCAGCAGCTCCGGACAGCCGGGTTCACCCCTCCACTTT.